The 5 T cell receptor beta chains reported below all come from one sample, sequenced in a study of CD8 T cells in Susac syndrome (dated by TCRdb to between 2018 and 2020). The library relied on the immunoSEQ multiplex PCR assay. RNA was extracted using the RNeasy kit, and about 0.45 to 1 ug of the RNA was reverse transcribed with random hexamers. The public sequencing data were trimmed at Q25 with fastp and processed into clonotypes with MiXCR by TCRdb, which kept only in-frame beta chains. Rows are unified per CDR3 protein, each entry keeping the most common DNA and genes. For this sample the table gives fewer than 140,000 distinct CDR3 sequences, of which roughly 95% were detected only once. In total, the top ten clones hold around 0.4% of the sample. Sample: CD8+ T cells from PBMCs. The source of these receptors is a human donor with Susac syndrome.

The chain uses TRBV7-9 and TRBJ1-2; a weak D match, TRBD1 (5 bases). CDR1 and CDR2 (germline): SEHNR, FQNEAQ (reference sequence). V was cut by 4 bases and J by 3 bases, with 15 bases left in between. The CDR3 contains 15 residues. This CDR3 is CASSSPEGKDYGYTF. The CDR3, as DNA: TGTGCCAGCAGCTCCCCGGAGGGGAAGGACTATGGCTACACCTTC.

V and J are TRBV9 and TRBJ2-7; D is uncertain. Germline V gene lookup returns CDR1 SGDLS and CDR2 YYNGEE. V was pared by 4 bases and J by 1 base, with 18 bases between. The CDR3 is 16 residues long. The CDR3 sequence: CASSISNDHASYEQYF. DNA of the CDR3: TGTGCCAGCAGCATCTCAAATGACCACGCTTCCTACGAGCAGTACTTC.

CDR3 sequence: CASSPQNYGYTF. CDR3 sequence (DNA): TGTGCCAGCAGTCCTCAGAACTATGGCTACACCTTC. V usage is TRBV6-5 and J usage is TRBJ1-2, with unresolved D. CDR3 size: 12 residues. V lost 5 bases to trimming and J lost 2 bases, with 6 bases between them. Germline V gene sequence: CDR1 MNHEY, CDR2 SVGAGI.

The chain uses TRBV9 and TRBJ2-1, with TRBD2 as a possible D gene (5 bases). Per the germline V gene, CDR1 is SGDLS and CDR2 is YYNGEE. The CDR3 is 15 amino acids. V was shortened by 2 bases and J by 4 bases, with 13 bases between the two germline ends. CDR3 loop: CASSVGLLPYNEQFF. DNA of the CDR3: TGTGCCAGCAGCGTCGGACTTCTTCCATACAATGAGCAGTTCTTC.

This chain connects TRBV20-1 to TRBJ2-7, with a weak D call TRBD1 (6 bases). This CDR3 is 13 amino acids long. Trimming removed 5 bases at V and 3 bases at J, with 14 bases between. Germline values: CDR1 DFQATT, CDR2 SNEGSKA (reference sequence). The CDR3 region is CSAVRDNYYEQYF. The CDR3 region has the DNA TGCAGTGCTGTTCGGGACAATTACTACGAGCAGTACTTC.